This T cell receptor beta chain is from a study of T cell repertoires in cytomegalovirus infection. Looking at the study overall: CMV epitopes in the study were HLA-C-restricted (recently identified) and HLA-B-restricted (well studied). It was the public TCR beta signatures that indicated both CMV infection and matching HLA type.

TCRdb redid the calling of the reads with MiXCR, one entry per CDR3 protein. The sample holds 150,000 or so distinct CDR3 sequences; about 20% are singletons and the top ten take roughly 25%. A remark on this clonotype: The antigen remains unidentified.

This CDR3 has 12 residues. V was cut by 5 bases and J by 10 bases, with 12 bases left in between. Study conclusions and caveats: Cumulative frequency of public TCR beta families picked out carriers of CMV plus the relevant HLA.

This specimen consisted of CD8+ T cells from cultured PBMCs, obtained from culture after CMV antigen stimulation. This chain links TRBV12-3 or TRBV12-4 with TRBJ2-1; perhaps TRBD1 as D (6 bases). This clonotype was obtained from a human donor in good health (CMV status not recorded). Some clones in this sample may be carry-over from other donors' samples. The CDR3 coding sequence is TGTGCCAGCAGTACGTGGACAGCCGAGCAGTTCTTC. This encodes CASSTWTAEQFF.